The clone carrying this T cell receptor (beta chain) appeared a few times. Other DNA variants within this sample encode the same CDR3. Clones were read by immunoSEQ multiplex PCR, and TCRdb kept only the in-frame ones, dropping some. The sample comprises some 1 million clones, about 74% of which are singletons, and roughly 1.5% rests with the top ten. A split of CD4+ cells into CD45RA+ naive and CD45RA-negative memory subsets was performed. This record comes from a study of shared clonotypes between healthy human individuals. J was trimmed by 2 bases and V by 2 bases; bases with no gene match: 0. Germline CDR1 is MDHEN and CDR2 is SYDVKM. The CDR3 totals 14 residues.

The clonotype was recovered from a man aged 18 to 30 in good health. The sample was memory CD4+ T cells sorted from blood. The subset was: CD45RA-negative fraction. This chain links TRBV28 with TRBJ1-3; 7 bases are a match to TRBD1. CDR3 DNA sequence: TGTGCCAGCAGTTTAACAGGGGCTGGAAACACCATATATTTT. Translating gives CASSLTGAGNTIYF. The entire variable domain, with the rest obtained from reference TRBV28 and TRBJ1-3, is as follows: DVKVTQSSRYLVKRTGEKVFLECVQDMDHENMFWYRQDPGLGLRLIYFSYDVKMKEKGDIPEGYSVSREKKERFSLILESASTNQTSMYLCASSLTGAGNTIYFGEGSWLTVV.